The clone carrying this T cell receptor beta chain occurred many times. This entry belongs to a study of spatial heterogeneity in lung cancer. Study background: Raw reads contained each unique TCR and UMI combination more than ten times on average.

Each TCR cDNA molecule carried a unique molecular identifier. TCRdb re-called the 5' RACE reads with MiXCR, one entry per CDR3 protein. The table has fewer than 45,000 distinct CDR3 sequences, almost 7% seen once. Time point in this sample: sample taken at primary tumor resection. Trimming removed 0 bases from V and 8 bases from J, with 14 bases in between. The CDR3 has 15 amino acids. Germline V gene sequence: CDR1 SGHVS, CDR2 FNYEAQ. Source: PBMCs, taken at surgery. The origin of this receptor is a female donor with early-stage non-small cell lung cancer. V usage is TRBV7-6 and J usage is TRBJ1-3; possible D gene TRBD1, 5 bases. CDR3 nucleotides: TGTGCCAGCAGCTTAGCTGGGCAGGGTCTTGACACCATATATTTT. This sequence encodes CASSLAGQGLDTIYF.